This note documents a single T cell receptor beta chain sequence. Trimming shortened V by 2 bases and J by 6 bases, and 16 bases separated the two germline ends. The CDR3 consists of 15 residues. Germline CDR1 is GTSNPN and CDR2 is SVGIG (reference sequence). CD4+ cell separation produced CD45RA+ naive and CD45RA-negative memory subsets. These data come from a study of shared clonotypes between healthy human individuals. Looking at the study overall: Sampling drew on donors who were a couple of women and three men aged 18 to 49.

TCRdb keeps only in-frame clones here, not all; method: immunoSEQ multiplex PCR. The sample lists millions of clones; around nine tenths were seen once. The sequenced material came from naive CD4+ T cells sorted from blood. Indicated subset: CD45RA+ positively selected. This sequence was found in a man younger than 35 in good health. J is TRBJ1-4 and V is TRBV30; D is perhaps TRBD1 (5 bases). The CDR3 protein is CAWSTEGRRHEKLFF. In nucleotides, the CDR3 is TGTGCCTGGAGTACGGAGGGACGTCGACATGAAAAACTGTTTTTT.